The 14 T cell receptor beta chains presented below share a single source sample, sequenced in a study of Graves' ophthalmopathy and Graves' hyperthyroidism. RNA transcripts served as template for amplifying TCR beta CDR3 sequences. RT-PCR in the first round used HTBI primers; a second-round multiplex PCR followed. TCRdb redid the calling of the multiplex PCR reads with MiXCR, one entry per CDR3 protein. The sample shows roughly 500,000 distinct CDR3 sequences, approximately 15% of them seen only once. The sample taken for sequencing was blood. These receptors were obtained from a woman aged 25 to 39 with Graves' ophthalmopathy.

This clonotype was picked up many times. This sequence joins TRBV7-3 and TRBJ2-5; 10 bases match TRBD1. V dropped 3 bases and J dropped 1; count of bases not matched to a gene: 20. CDR3 length equals 21 residues. Looked up from germline, CDR1 is SGHTA and CDR2 is FQGTGA. The CDR3, as DNA: TGTGCCAGCAGCTTCTCCGACTCGGGACAGGGGACCAACTTACTCCAAGAGACCCAGTACTTC. This encodes CASSFSDSGQGTNLLQETQYF.

This clonotype was found many times. The chain carries TRBV4-1 and TRBJ2-7; no clear D. This CDR3 is built from 14 residues. Trimming took off 1 base at V and 4 bases at J, with 11 bases between the two ends. The germline CDR1 and CDR2 sequences are MGHRA and YSYEKL. CDR3 DNA: TGCGCCAGCAGCCAAGTGGGGTCCTCTTACGAGCAGTACTTC. Its protein product is CASSQVGSSYEQYF.

This clonotype appeared many times. This sequence joins TRBV6-5 and TRBJ2-7, with D possibly being TRBD1 or TRBD2 (5 bases each). The CDR3 runs to 15 residues. CDR1 and CDR2 from the germline V gene are MNHEY and SVGAGI. Between the trimmed V and J ends, which lost 0 bases and 4 bases, there was a span of 13 bases. The DNA of the CDR3 is TGTGCCAGCAGTTACTCGAGGCAGGGAGTATACGAGCAGTACTTC. Its protein product is CASSYSRQGVYEQYF.

This clonotype was seen ten or more times. The chain uses TRBV2 and TRBJ1-1, with 9 bases aligning to TRBD1. The CDR3 consists of 14 residues. The J segment lost 10 bases and the V segment lost 6 bases, leaving 12 bases of the junction unmatched. Germline V gives CDR1 SNHLY, CDR2 FYNNEI. CDR3 amino acids: CASRAGQGSGGAFF. DNA of the CDR3: TGTGCCAGCAGGGCGGGACAGGGTTCGGGTGGAGCTTTCTTT.

This clonotype has ten or more counts. The genes are TRBV6-5 and TRBJ1-2; D perhaps matches TRBD1 (6 bases). This CDR3 is built from 15 residues. Germline V gene data show CDR1 as MNHEY and CDR2 as SVGAGI. Trimming left V 0 bases short and J 4 bases short, with 12 bases between. CDR3 residues: CASSYSNREGYGYTF. The DNA for the CDR3 is TGTGCCAGCAGTTACTCCAACAGGGAGGGCTATGGCTACACCTTC.

J is TRBJ2-7 and V is TRBV24-1; perhaps TRBD1 as D (6 bases). Per the germline V gene, CDR1 is KGHDR and CDR2 is SFDVKD. Trimming took off 4 bases at V and 4 bases at J, with 13 bases between the two ends. The CDR3 has 14 residues. The CDR3 here is CATSEKGELYEQYF. In DNA, the CDR3 is TGTGCCACCAGTGAGAAGGGGGAATTGTACGAGCAGTACTTC.

This clonotype was seen repeatedly, ten times or more. Its ends do not fully match the called genes, so a read error is possible. The chain employs TRBV28 and TRBJ1-1; D perhaps matches TRBD1 (5 bases). The germline V gene has CDR1 MDHEN and CDR2 SYDVKM. CDR3 length: 15 amino acids. The CDR3 spells CASSSWGGVNTEASF. For the CDR3, the DNA is TGTGCCAGCAGTTCCTGGGGGGGAGTGAACACTGAAGCTTCCTTT.

V gene TRBV29-1 combines with J gene TRBJ1-3; D unresolved. The V gene lost 4 bases and the J gene lost 1 base, with 11 bases spanning the gap. Germline values: CDR1 SQVTM, CDR2 ANQGSEA. The CDR3 length is 14 residues. The CDR3 loop is CSVVGGRSGNTIYF. DNA of the CDR3: TGCAGCGTTGTGGGTGGCCGGTCTGGAAACACCATATATTTT.

This clonotype was picked up a small number of times. J is TRBJ2-2 and V is TRBV2; 9 bases are a match to TRBD2. Germline V CDR1 and CDR2: SNHLY, FYNNEI. CDR3 length equals 15 residues. With V trimmed by 2 bases and J by 6 bases, 4 bases remained unmatched. The CDR3: CASSERGLAPGELFF. The CDR3 region has the DNA TGTGCCAGCAGTGAAAGGGGACTAGCTCCCGGGGAGCTGTTTTTT.

This clonotype was seen ten or more times. The chain is built from TRBV10-2 and TRBJ2-7, with a possible D match to TRBD1 (6 bases). V gave up 5 bases and J gave up 3 bases, with 11 bases separating them. CDR3 size: 13 residues. The germline V gene encodes CDR1 WSHSY and CDR2 SAAADI. The CDR3, as DNA: TGCGCCAGCAGTTTTGGGGACATCTACGAGCAGTACTTC. Amino acids: CASSFGDIYEQYF.

As regards this clonotype: A read error is possible here, since a much larger clone lies one base away. Because the CDR3 is missing its conserved closing phenylalanine or tryptophan, this is likely a read error. The CDR3: CASSLVDPYSQRAWAEAFY. The CDR3 DNA reads TGTGCCAGCAGTTTAGTCGACCCCTACTCACAGAGGGCGTGGGCTGAAGCTTTCTAT. The genes are TRBV12-3 or TRBV12-4 and TRBJ1-1; D is ambiguous. The CDR3 runs to 19 residues. Deletions cut 1 base from V and 6 bases from J, with 27 bases between.

This clonotype was seen at least ten times. The V gene is TRBV27, the J gene TRBJ2-4; 7 bases agree with TRBD2. Germline values: CDR1 MNHEY, CDR2 SMNVEV (reference sequence). With V trimmed by 6 bases and J by 0 bases, 2 bases remained unmatched. The CDR3 totals 14 residues. The chain's CDR3 is CASRGTTAKNIQYF. CDR3 DNA: TGTGCCAGCAGGGGGACTACAGCCAAAAACATTCAGTACTTC.

There are a few counts of this clonotype. The chain carries TRBV3-1 and TRBJ2-1, with a weak D call TRBD2 (5 bases). Germline CDR1 LGHDT, CDR2 YNNKEL (reference sequence). V was shortened by 2 bases and J by 7 bases, with 9 bases between the two germline ends. The CDR3 consists of 13 residues. The CDR3 region has the DNA TGTGCCAGCAGCCAATCTAGCCAGAATGAGCAGTTCTTC. Translated, it gives CASSQSSQNEQFF.

The chain combines TRBV4-2 with TRBJ2-7; 14 bases are a match to TRBD2. The germline V gene encodes CDR1 LGHNA and CDR2 YNFKEQ. V gave up 2 bases and J gave up 6 bases; unmatched junction bases: 6. The CDR3 spans 16 residues. The CDR3 DNA reads TGTGCCAGCAGCCAACCGGGGACTAGCGGGAGACTCGAGCAGTACTTC. This sequence encodes CASSQPGTSGRLEQYF.